This T cell receptor beta chain appears in the sequencing data of a study of T cells in Graves' hyperthyroidism and ophthalmopathy (dated by TCRdb to the late 2010s). As for the study more broadly: Peripheral blood samples were taken at initial diagnosis, before any treatment was given. To identify TCR V-J signatures that set the groups apart, the researchers used a discovery cohort of about a hundred patients, made up of some 41 with Graves' ophthalmopathy and 57 with stable Graves' hyperthyroidism. Prospective prediction of ophthalmopathy was tested in an independent validation cohort consisting of 18 hyperthyroidism patients and around 17 patients who later progressed to ophthalmopathy. The approximately 98 discovery patients were randomly divided into training and test sets at a 7:3 ratio. In addition, the study compared T-cell repertoires in thyroid tissue and in blood from five to seven Graves' hyperthyroidism patients. After sampling, hyperthyroidism patients received methimazole starting at 30 mg daily, and ophthalmopathy patients received high-dose intravenous methylprednisolone. TCR Vbeta CDR3 sequencing of 130 to 150 peripheral blood samples (more than 40 ophthalmopathy, roughly 74 hyperthyroidism and around 17 progressor patients) is reported in the paper.

Of note for this clonotype: Which antigen it targets is not known. Base qualities are not at hand, and no much larger clone is one base apart.

Stable Graves' hyperthyroidism was defined as no progression to ophthalmopathy during 18 months of follow-up. Hyperthyroidism patients were newly diagnosed, had a disease duration of under 2 months, and were aged 18 to 65 years. The study excluded patients with uncontrolled infections, other autoimmune diseases, pregnancy or lactation. Diagnoses were based on clinical symptoms, serum thyroxine and TRAb, thyroid ultrasound and orbital computed tomography. Ficoll-Paque density gradient centrifugation was used to isolate PBMCs from 8 to 10 ml of fresh peripheral blood. Total RNA was extracted using Trizol reagent, and RNA quality was assessed on an Agilent 2100 Bioanalyzer. The V end loses 4 bases and the J end loses 1 base, and a stretch of 13 bases separates them. The germline V gene supplies CDR1 SQVTM and CDR2 ANQGSEA. Taken from cysteine to phenylalanine, the CDR3 has 14 residues. The sequence is cut down to CDR3 DNA, 42 bases in frame from base 1.

What the authors observed across the whole study: Most expanded thyroid clonotypes (frequency above 0.001) were also detected in blood, a finding suggesting that blood repertoires may reflect thyroid immune responses. In validation, progression to ophthalmopathy was predicted by the model with roughly 71% sensitivity and 72.22% specificity, a median of 6.5 months before onset. No statistical method was used to fix the sample size in advance, and group allocation was not hidden from the investigators. Ophthalmopathy was separated from stable hyperthyroidism by a 13 V-J signature model, with approximately 89% sensitivity and approximately 81% specificity obtained in cross-validation and 80%/75% obtained in testing.

The TCR beta CDR3 regions were amplified from the RNA transcripts. The first round of RT-PCR for the TCR CDR3 was performed with the HTBI primer set and the Qiagen OneStep RT-PCR kit. Libraries were constructed in a second round of multiplex PCR, after which size selection and purification were carried out. Libraries were sequenced paired-end with 100 bp reads on an Illumina HiSeq2000. Under the source paper's analysis protocol: SOAPnuke was used to process the raw data, removing reads that contained adapters or uncalled bases, had a mean Phred below 15, or lacked an exact match to the constant primer or identifier. High-quality paired reads were merged using COPE v1.2.5, and each unique nucleotide sequence was defined as a clonotype. MiTCR v1.1 was used to align clonotypes to the IMGT TRBV, TRBD and TRBJ reference segments. The analysis included only V-J combinations with a frequency above 0.0001, which together covered 99% to 99.2% of the repertoires. A TCS score was defined as the ratio between F50 (clonal expansion) and ExV (chaos), using BLOSUM62-based TCRdist between CDR3 peptides within each V-J. Welch's t-statistics and random forest reduced around 520 V-J features to roughly 13, which were used in a naive Bayes classifier (R e1071). Through fastp at Q25 and MiXCR, TCRdb rebuilt clones from the public reads, retaining in-frame beta chains. For every CDR3 protein sequence, its rows merge into one entry that carries the most common genes and DNA. These V and J calls are TCRdb output, not the study's own analysis. This sample is represented by more than 500,000 distinct CDR3 sequences; about 15% of them were singletons. Approximately 15% of the sample is taken by the ten largest.

Source material: blood. This TCR was sampled from a woman between 40 and 50 years old with Graves' hyperthyroidism. The chain is encoded by TRBV29-1 joined to TRBJ1-1; the D gene is perhaps TRBD1, on 6 matching bases. This receptor has the CDR3 CSVVTAGENTEAFF. The DNA reads TGCAGCGTTGTAACGGCAGGGGAGAACACTGAAGCTTTCTTT.